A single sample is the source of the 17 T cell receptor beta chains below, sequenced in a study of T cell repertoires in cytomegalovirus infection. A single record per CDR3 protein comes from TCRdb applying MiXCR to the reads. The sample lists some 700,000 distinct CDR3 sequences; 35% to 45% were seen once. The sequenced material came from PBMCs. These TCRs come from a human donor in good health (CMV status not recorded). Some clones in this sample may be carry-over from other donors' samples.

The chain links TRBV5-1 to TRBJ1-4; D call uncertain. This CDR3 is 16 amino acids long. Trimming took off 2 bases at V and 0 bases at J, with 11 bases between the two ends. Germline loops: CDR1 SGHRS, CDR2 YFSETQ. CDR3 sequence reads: CASSLGPSATNEKLFF. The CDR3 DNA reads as TGCGCCAGCAGCTTAGGACCCTCTGCAACTAATGAAAAACTGTTTTTT.

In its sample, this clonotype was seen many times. The CDR3 loop reads CASSLVNEQYF. CDR3 in DNA: TGTGCCAGCAGCTTAGTTAACGAGCAGTACTTC. This chain links TRBV7-8 with TRBJ2-7; D ambiguous. The germline gives CDR1 SGHVS, CDR2 FQNEAQ. V lost 1 base and J 5 bases, leaving 3 bases between the germline ends. This CDR3 region has 11 residues.

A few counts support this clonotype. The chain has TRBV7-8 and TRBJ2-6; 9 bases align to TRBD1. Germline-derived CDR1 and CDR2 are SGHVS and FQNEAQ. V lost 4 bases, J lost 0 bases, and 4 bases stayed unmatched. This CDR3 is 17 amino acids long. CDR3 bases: TGTGCCAGCAGCTCCGGACAGGGGTACTCTGGGGCCAACGTCCTGACTTTC. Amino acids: CASSSGQGYSGANVLTF.

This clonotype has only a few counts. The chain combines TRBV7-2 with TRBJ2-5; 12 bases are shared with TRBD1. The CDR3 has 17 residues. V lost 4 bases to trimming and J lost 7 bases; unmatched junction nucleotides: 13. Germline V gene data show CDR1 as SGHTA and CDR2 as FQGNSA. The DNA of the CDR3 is TGTGCCAGCAGCTCAACCTGGGACAGGGGGCATCGTACGACCCAGTACTTC. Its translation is CASSSTWDRGHRTTQYF.

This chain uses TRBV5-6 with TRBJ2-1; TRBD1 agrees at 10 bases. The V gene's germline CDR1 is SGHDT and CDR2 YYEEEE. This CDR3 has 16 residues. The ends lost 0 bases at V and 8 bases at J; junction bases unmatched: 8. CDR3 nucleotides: TGTGCCAGCAGCTTGGACCCGGGACAGGGGACATATGAGCAGTTCTTC. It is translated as CASSLDPGQGTYEQFF.

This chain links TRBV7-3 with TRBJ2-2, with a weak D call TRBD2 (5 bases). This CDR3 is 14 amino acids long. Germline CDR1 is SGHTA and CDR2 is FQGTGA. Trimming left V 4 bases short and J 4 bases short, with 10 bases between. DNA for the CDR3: TGTGCCAGCAGCTCCACCGGAGGCACCGGGGAGCTGTTTTTT. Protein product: CASSSTGGTGELFF.

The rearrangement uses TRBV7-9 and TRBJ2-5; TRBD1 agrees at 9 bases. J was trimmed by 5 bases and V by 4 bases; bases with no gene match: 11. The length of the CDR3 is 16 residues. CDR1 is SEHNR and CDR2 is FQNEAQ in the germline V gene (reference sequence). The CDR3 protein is CASSSPPGQGVETQYF. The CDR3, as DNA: TGTGCCAGCAGCTCGCCCCCGGGACAGGGCGTCGAGACCCAGTACTTC. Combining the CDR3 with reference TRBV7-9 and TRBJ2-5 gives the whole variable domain DTGVSQNPRHKITKRGQNVTFRCDPISEHNRLYWYRQTLGQGPEFLTYFQNEAQLEKSRLLSDRFSAERPKGSFSTLEIQRTEQGDSAMYLCASSSPPGQGVETQYFGPGTRLLVL.

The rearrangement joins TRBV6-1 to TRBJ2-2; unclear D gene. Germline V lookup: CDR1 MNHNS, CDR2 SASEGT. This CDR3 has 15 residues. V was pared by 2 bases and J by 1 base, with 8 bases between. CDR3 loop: CASSETIVNTGELFF. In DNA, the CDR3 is TGTGCCAGCAGTGAAACGATAGTGAACACCGGGGAGCTGTTTTTT.

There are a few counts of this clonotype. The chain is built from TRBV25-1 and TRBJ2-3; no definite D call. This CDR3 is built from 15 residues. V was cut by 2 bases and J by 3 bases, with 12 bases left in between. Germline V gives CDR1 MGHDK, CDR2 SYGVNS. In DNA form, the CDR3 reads TGTGCCAGCAGTGAAAGTTGGGTCAGAACAGATACGCAGTATTTT. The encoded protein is CASSESWVRTDTQYF.

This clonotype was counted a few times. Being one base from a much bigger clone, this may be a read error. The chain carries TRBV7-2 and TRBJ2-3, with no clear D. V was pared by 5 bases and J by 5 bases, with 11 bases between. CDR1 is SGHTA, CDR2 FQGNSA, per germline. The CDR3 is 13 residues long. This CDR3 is CASSEVTGDTQYF. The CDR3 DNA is TGTGCCAGCAGCGAGGTCACCGGAGATACGCAGTATTTT.

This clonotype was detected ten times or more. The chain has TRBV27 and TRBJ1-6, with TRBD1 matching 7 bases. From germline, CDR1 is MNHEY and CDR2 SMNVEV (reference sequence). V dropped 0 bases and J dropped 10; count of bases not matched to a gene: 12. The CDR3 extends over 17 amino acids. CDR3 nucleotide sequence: TGTGCCAGCAGTTTATCGAGGAGAGGGACAGCGGCCTCACCCCTCCACTTT. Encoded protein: CASSLSRRGTAASPLHF.

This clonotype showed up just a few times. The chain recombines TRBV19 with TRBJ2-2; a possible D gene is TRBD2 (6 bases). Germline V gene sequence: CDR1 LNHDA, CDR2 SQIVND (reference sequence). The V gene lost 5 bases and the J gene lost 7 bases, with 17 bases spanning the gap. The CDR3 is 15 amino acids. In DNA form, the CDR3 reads TGTGCCAGTAGTCTGACTAGTAGGATAGACGGGGAGCTGTTTTTT. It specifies CASSLTSRIDGELFF.

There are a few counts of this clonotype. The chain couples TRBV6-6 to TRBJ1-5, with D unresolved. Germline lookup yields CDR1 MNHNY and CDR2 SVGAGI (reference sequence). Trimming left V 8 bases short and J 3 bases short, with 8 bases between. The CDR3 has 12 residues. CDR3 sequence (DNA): TGTGCCAGCCGGGCCTTCAATCAGCCCCAGCATTTT. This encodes CASRAFNQPQHF.

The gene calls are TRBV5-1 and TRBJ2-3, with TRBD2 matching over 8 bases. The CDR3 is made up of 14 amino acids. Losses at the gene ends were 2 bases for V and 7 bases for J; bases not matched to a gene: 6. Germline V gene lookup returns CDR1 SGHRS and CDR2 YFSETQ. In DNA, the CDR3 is TGCGCCAGCAGCTTAGAGCCGGGAGGGAATACGCAGTATTTT. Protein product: CASSLEPGGNTQYF.

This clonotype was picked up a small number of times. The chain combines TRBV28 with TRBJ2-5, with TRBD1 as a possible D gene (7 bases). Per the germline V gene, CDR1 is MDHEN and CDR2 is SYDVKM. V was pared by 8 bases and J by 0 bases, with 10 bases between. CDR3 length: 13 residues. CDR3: CASSGGYQETQYF. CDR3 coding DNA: TGTGCCAGCTCAGGGGGGTACCAAGAGACCCAGTACTTC.

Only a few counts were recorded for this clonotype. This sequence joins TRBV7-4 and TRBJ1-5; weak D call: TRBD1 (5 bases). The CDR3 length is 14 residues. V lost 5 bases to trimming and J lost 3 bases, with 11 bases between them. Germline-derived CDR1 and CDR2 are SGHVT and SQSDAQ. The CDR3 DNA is TGTGCCAGCAGCCAAGGGACCCTCAATCAGCCCCAGCATTTT. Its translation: CASSQGTLNQPQHF.

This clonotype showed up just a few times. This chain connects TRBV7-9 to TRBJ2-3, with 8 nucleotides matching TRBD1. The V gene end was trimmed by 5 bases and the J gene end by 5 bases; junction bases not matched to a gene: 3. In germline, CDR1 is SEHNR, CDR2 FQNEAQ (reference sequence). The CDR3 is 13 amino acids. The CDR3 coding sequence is TGTGCCAGCAGCCCAGACAGGGGAGATACGCAGTATTTT. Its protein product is CASSPDRGDTQYF.